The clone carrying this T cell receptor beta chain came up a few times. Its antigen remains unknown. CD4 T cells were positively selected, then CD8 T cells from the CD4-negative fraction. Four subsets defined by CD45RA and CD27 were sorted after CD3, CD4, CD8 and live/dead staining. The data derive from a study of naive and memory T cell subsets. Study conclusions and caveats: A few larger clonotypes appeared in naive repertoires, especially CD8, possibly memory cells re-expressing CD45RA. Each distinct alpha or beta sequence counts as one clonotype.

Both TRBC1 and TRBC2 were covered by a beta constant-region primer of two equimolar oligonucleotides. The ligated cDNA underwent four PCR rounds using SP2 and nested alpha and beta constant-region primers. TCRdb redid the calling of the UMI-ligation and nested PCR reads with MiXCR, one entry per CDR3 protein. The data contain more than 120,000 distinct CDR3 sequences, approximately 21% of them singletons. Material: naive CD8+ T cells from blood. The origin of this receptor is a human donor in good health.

CDR3 DNA sequence: TGCAGCGTTACGACTAGCGGCTACGAGCAGTACTTC. It encodes CSVTTSGYEQYF. The chain uses TRBV29-1 and TRBJ2-7, with TRBD2 matching over 9 bases. The germline V gene encodes CDR1 SQVTM and CDR2 ANQGSEA. The CDR3 is 12 amino acids. J gave up 3 bases and V 5 bases, and 2 bases lay outside the gene matches.